The T cell receptor beta chain under discussion was sequenced for a study of cytomegalovirus exposure and HLA in healthy donors (dated by TCRdb to 2015 to 2018). For context, the study as a whole: According to an earlier analysis of 450 to 650 of the donors, some 180 million T cells yielded 90 million to 130 million unique TCR beta sequences and 276 Gb of sequence data. Rather than drawing on any new phenotypic data, the later analysis identified candidate immune exposures from TCR beta sequences and the way those sequences occurred across donors. A later genetic analysis took genome-wide SNP genotypes for about three fifths of the 666 donors and used that subset as a discovery cohort. Among the roughly 400 genotyped donors, around 79% belonged to the genetic ancestry cluster associated with self-reported Caucasian donors. The study aimed to test whether signatures of past pathogen exposure could be identified by cataloging public T cell receptors. Alongside the repertoire data, information on donor age, sex, ethnicity and CMV serostatus was compiled. The number of typed donors differed by locus: roughly 629-640 for A, B, C, DRB1 and DQB1; about 520 for DQA1; about 600 for DPA1; and around 490 for DPB1. In a later analysis, previously published TCR beta repertoires from 550 to 750 donors were re-analyzed and high-resolution HLA genotyping was added so that TCR occurrence patterns could be studied. Every discovery cohort repertoire had been produced on one sequencing platform. An earlier analysis of 587 of the donors applied high-throughput TCR beta sequencing to assess whether each TCR beta V gene segment acted as functional or pseudogenic. Among some 400 genotyped donors of the cohort, an average of approximately 200,000 unique TCR beta nucleotide sequences was sequenced per donor, of which about 19% were non-productive. High-throughput TCR immunosequencing, statistical association of individual TCRs with disease status, and machine learning were combined to predict cytomegalovirus infection status. A separate validation cohort of some 130 different subjects was used in addition to the 666-subject first cohort. Class I and class II HLA loci were covered by the typing at four-digit resolution. The study profiled the T cell repertoires of around 700 subjects by immunosequencing and related them to cytomegalovirus serostatus. An early release that covered about 600 HLA-typed donors contained about 290 gigabases of sequencing data and tens of millions of unique TCR sequences. Because of strong linkage in the cohort, roughly five DR-DQ haplotypes were treated as single units for association and clustering.

The cohort was made up of about 610 healthy bone marrow donors. All cohort members were sampled while nominally healthy, although unrecorded immune exposures were likely present. The donor was CMV seropositive and belonged to the group of 250 to 350 seropositive cohort members. A peripheral blood sample was collected from each donor, and TCR beta sequencing was performed on peripheral blood mononuclear cells. Genomic DNA was extracted from the blood cell samples with the Qiagen DNeasy Blood Extraction Kit. Trimming at the junction amounts to 3 bases on V and 0 bases on J, and the germline ends lie 12 bases apart. The CDR1 and CDR2 encoded by the germline V gene (reference sequence) are GTSNPN and SVGIG. From its cysteine to its phenylalanine, the CDR3 spans 16 amino acids. The CDR3 DNA has 48 bases and is translated from base 1. This clone was seen once. Its target antigen remains unknown. The sample holds no much larger clone one base away, and base qualities are not on file.

General findings and caveats noted by the study authors: Several of the top co-occurrence clusters appeared to be linked to parvovirus B19, influenza, CMV and Epstein-Barr virus, according to a later analysis. A group of highly shared sequence variants was considered likely to be a technical artifact of the sequencing pipeline. Linkage disequilibrium might explain the correlated functional status among segregating V segments, but an unknown experimental factor could not be excluded. Across donors, most TCR sequences were observed very rarely, whereas some public TCRs were present in many individuals. Because HLA typing was unavailable for some donors at each locus, only the typed subset was used in association tests. A further reported finding was that TCR beta sequences accurately predicted the HLA-A and HLA-B alleles for most subjects in the first cohort. The authors suggested that the approach could potentially be generalized to other disease states and immunological phenotypes. The classifier was reported to diagnose cytomegalovirus status with high specificity and sensitivity in both the original and validation cohorts. According to a later analysis, TCR association rates differed among HLA loci, with DRB1 alleles showing the most associated TCRs and HLA-C alleles showing the fewest. Broadly in line with IMGT annotations, most TCR beta V segments showed up in productive rearrangements about 87% or about 30% of the time in an earlier analysis of several hundred of the donors. This cohort had only TCR beta chains sequenced, and the lack of alpha or paired-chain data limited which features could be detected. In a later analysis, HLA-associated TCR beta chains showed more clonal expansion and lower generation probabilities than non-associated chains that were equally common. When HLA alleles, especially DR and DQ, strongly co-occurred, attributing TCR associations to individual alleles was difficult. Most CMV-associated TCR beta chains appeared to be HLA-restricted in a later analysis, and the HLA associations seemed to be driven largely by CMV exposure. Roughly uniform sequencing depth across donors was assumed in presence/absence analyses, although this assumption may not hold. The study listed 150 to 200 TCR beta chains as associated with cytomegalovirus. In vitro tests confirmed that a few of the cytomegalovirus-associated TCR beta chains recognize cytomegalovirus antigens. Some IMGT-functional V segments, including TRBV6-2 and TRBV6-3, could not be distinguished by the 87-base-pair reads and were therefore excluded. The earlier analysis of nearly 600 of the donors excluded 15 to 20 rarely observed V segments, including chromosome 9 orphons, because counts were too low. For the cohort, immune exposure information was limited to CMV serostatus. A later analysis associated roughly 17,000 TCR beta sequences with specific HLA alleles at a false discovery rate of 0.05. An association between a missense DCLRE1C variant and V-gene and J-gene trimming of TCR beta chains was found in a later genetic analysis and replicated in an independent cohort. In a later genetic analysis, fewer N-insertions in productive TCRs were reported among donors in an Asian-associated ancestry cluster than the roughly 640-donor mean.

The library was generated by the immunoSEQ multiplex PCR assay. For the multiplex PCR, a mixture combining 60 forward primers for TCR Vbeta segments and 13 reverse primers for TCR Jbeta segments was used. Amplification of the CDR3 region of rearranged TCR beta genes was performed with a multiplex PCR assay on genomic DNA. On the Illumina HiSeq System, the amplified TCR beta libraries were sequenced as 87-base-pair reads. Processing in the source paper ran as follows. A later analysis tallied 80 million to 95 million unique TCR beta chains across the 660 or so repertoires, and 10 million to 11 million of those chains were shared by two or more donors. To remove PCR and sequencing errors, raw reads were error-corrected and collapsed into unique sequences using a nearest-neighbor algorithm that merged closely related sequences. Alignment of CDR3 sequences to IMGT reference sequences was used to assign V, D and J gene segments. Each retained sequence needed at least a six-nucleotide match to both a V gene segment and a J gene segment. Rearrangements were called productive when the CDR3 lacked stop codons and stayed in frame with V and J; all others were non-productive. CDR3 was defined according to IMGT convention as the region running from the second conserved V-encoded cysteine to the conserved J-encoded phenylalanine. The earlier analysis of 550 to 650 of the donors excluded any sequence lacking an unambiguous match to a single V gene segment. In an earlier analysis of 500 to 750 of the donors, V segments were called functional above 56.7% productive rearrangements and were called segregating when the between-donor standard deviation exceeded 5%. A statistical classification framework was developed to diagnose cytomegalovirus status using the catalog of TCR beta chain sequences. In a later analysis, TCR nucleotide sequences were compared against IMGT/GENE-DB human TR gene sequences so that V and J genes could be assigned. Using the TCRdist pipeline, a later analysis assigned CDR3 sequences along with most-parsimonious VDJ recombination scenarios. A later analysis defined each TCR beta chain by its CDR3 amino acid sequence plus V-gene family, and excluded reads lacking a unique V-gene family. To address suspected cross-contamination and a sequencing artifact, a later analysis removed roughly 640 highly shared, low-generation-probability nucleotide sequences. In a later analysis, a clonal expansion index for each public chain was calculated from normalized within-repertoire ranks of inferred template counts. A later analysis computed generation probabilities with a VDJ recombination model fitted to out-of-frame rearrangements, and checked the results against IGoR. In a later analysis, TCR-TCR, TCR-HLA and TCR-CMV co-occurrence was scored with hypergeometric tests, and a repertoire-size bias correction was applied to TCR pairs. In a later analysis, false discovery rates were estimated by permuting HLA or CMV assignments 20 times. In a later analysis, co-occurring TCRs were grouped with DBSCAN, and TCRdist sequence similarity was added when clustering was performed within HLA-allele-positive subsets. For co-occurrence clustering, repertoires with fewer than 30,000 or more than 120,000 public chains were excluded, along with roughly 5 repertoires with anomalous nucleotide sharing. TCRdb re-hosts the immuneACCESS table, in-frame sequences only. Its copies lack some clones; in the studies checked, an unresolved V gene accounts for under half of them, and the cause for the rest is not known. D and trimming were read from the DNA, whereas the V and J calls and clone size are those reported in that table. The sample has more than 95,000 clones on record, about 70% of them singletons. The ten biggest clones cover 13% to 15% of the sample.

The clonotype comes from a woman between 65 and 79 years old in good health and CMV-seropositive. Sequences were obtained from PBMCs. The receptor chain draws on TRBV30 and TRBJ1-6; there is no confident call for the D gene. The CDR3 has the sequence CAWSAIGSSYNSPLHF. The nucleotides read TGTGCCTGGAGCGCCATCGGTAGCTCCTATAATTCACCCCTCCACTTT.